This T cell receptor (beta chain) was retrieved from a study of shared clonotypes between healthy human individuals (TCRdb year 2020). Broadly, across the study: Three men and a couple of women, aged 18 to 49 years, made up the cohort. Per donor, three plates each were used for CD4 naive and CD4 memory, two for CD8 naive, and one for CD8 memory. Libraries were prepared and TCR repertoires were sequenced by different laboratories using diverse techniques, in order to increase sequencing depth and limit assay-specific biases. Leukapheresis yielded between about 0.94 and 9.5 billion PBMCs per donor. The study deeply sequenced blood TCR repertoires of roughly five healthy adults to estimate repertoire size and the extent of clonotype sharing between individuals. General conclusions and limits of the study: Pairwise subsampling led to the expectation that sequencing depth would affect the degree of clonotype sharing among donors. Only blood was sampled, and tissue TCR repertoires likely differ from those in blood. Naive subsets generally had larger estimated clonotype richness than memory subsets. Compared with non-shared clonotypes, clonotypes shared by all four sorted-subset donors had higher generation probabilities. Rarefaction of sorted-subset datasets indicated incomplete sequencing despite the large sequencing depth. Across four donors, around 5.4% of naive CD4, 3.5% of naive CD8, 2.3% of memory CD4, and around 0.4% of memory CD8 clonotypes were shared. The genetic and exposure-history diversity represented was limited by the small number of donors.

The donors were healthy, HIV-negative adults who had no recently reported acute infections or vaccinations. Only Caucasian adults living in Nashville, Tennessee, USA were represented among the donors. CD4+ T cells were enriched by magnetic negative selection, after which naive cells were positively selected on CD45RA and the negative fraction was taken as the memory subset. Blood was collected by leukapheresis, and PBMCs were isolated by Ficoll-Histopaque density gradient centrifugation and then cryopreserved in liquid nitrogen vapor phase. Purity and quantity of every magnetically sorted T cell population were checked by analytical flow cytometry. Genomic DNA was isolated from every sorted fraction and measured by UV absorbance on a Nanodrop 2000c. Using the deep immunoSEQ assay, TCR CDR3 regions were amplified from genomic DNA by multiplex PCR. Genomic DNA extracted from each cell subset was distributed evenly over all wells of several immunoSEQ 96-well plates, and each plate served as one replicate. For sorted subsets, 150 to 250 ng of genomic DNA, equivalent to 30,000 or so T cell genomes, went into each replicate PCR. Purified libraries were quantified with a Qubit 3.0 fluorometer, sized on a Bioanalyzer 2100, and re-quantified with the KAPA Library Quantification kit. A separate single-read 150-cycle Illumina NextSeq 550 flow cell was used to sequence each immunoSEQ 96-well plate. The study's processing was this. Because the immunoSEQ output held only junctional sequences and lacked quality scores, the filtering could not match the filtering applied to full-length reads. To assign V/J genes and CDR3, sequences were annotated using PyIR, a Python wrapper for IgBLAST v1.9, with IMGT germline references. Reads with weak V/J assignments (E-value above 1e-6), missing CDR3, stop codons, out-of-frame junctions, or ambiguous translated residues were removed. A V3J clonotype was defined by an identical inferred V gene, J gene, and CDR3 amino acid sequence. To compute the percentage overlap between repertoires, the number of shared unique clonotypes was divided by the size of the smaller repertoire. Repertoire richness was assessed with RTK rarefaction, the Chao1 estimator, and Recon v2.1 estimates of unobserved clonotypes. Generation probabilities were computed with OLGA for all TCRbeta clonotypes obtained by the gDNA method from four donors. TCRdb mirrors the immuneACCESS table, restricted to in-frame sequences. Some clones are absent from its copies; in checked studies, under half trace to an unresolved V gene, and the reason for the others is unknown. The V and J calls and the clone size are those of that table, but D and trimming were determined from the DNA. This sample is represented by around 1.6 million clones; 95% to 99% of them were singletons. Approximately 0.45% of the sample comes from the top ten.

In the case of this clone: This clone's antigen is unknown. Within one base of it there is no much larger clone, and no base qualities were kept. The same CDR3 arises from other DNA sequences in this sample as well.

Sequenced material: naive CD4+ T cells sorted from blood. Interpreted using the paper, the cell subset or site label stands for: CD45RA+ positively selected. The origin of this receptor is a man aged 30 to 45 in good health.

The DNA sequence is as follows: TGTGCCAGCAGCCCACAGGGTTATCAGCCCCAGCATTTT. Its product reads: CASSPQGYQPQHF. The rearranged segments are TRBV7-2 and TRBJ1-5; tentative D gene TRBD1, with 6 bases matching. The germline ends are 10 bases apart after V is trimmed by 5 bases and J by 5 bases. CDR1 is given as SGHTA and CDR2 as FQGNSA, both from the germline V gene. There are 13 amino acids in the CDR3, from cysteine to phenylalanine inclusive. Solely the CDR3 DNA is kept, with 39 bases framed from the first base.